This T cell receptor (beta chain) stems from a study of TIL therapy for anti-PD-1-resistant metastatic lung cancer (dated by TCRdb to the early 2020s). General notes on the study: Before any PD-1/PD-L1 blockade was given, tumors were harvested, nivolumab was then administered, and patients who progressed went on to receive lymphodepletion, an infusion of expanded TIL, and IL-2. Enrolled patients had a median age of roughly 50 years (range about 38-85) and a median tumor PD-L1 proportion score of less than 7%. T cell receptor beta sequencing of tumor and peripheral blood was used to follow clonotypes across the tumor, the expanded TIL product and serial blood samples. A median non-synonymous tumor mutation burden of under 1.9 mutations per megabase was determined across the cohort by whole-exome sequencing. Most of the cohort had lung adenocarcinoma, a few tumors were EGFR-mutant and two were ALK-rearranged, and half of the patients were current or former smokers. Beyond this particular receptor, the publication reports: The study protocol defined all tumor marker inferences as exploratory. The cohort was highly selected, with more treatment-naive, never-smoker and oncogene-addicted patients than typical, limiting generalizability. The baseline peripheral repertoire was partially replaced by infused TIL clonotypes, which then decayed over months, and no apparent association between persistence and response was found.

Between the V and J ends, shortened by 6 bases and 4 bases respectively, the junction contains 21 bases. Reading the germline V gene gives CDR1 SQVTM and CDR2 ANQGSEA. There are 15 amino acids in the CDR3, from cysteine to phenylalanine inclusive. CDR3 DNA is the only sequence kept; it has 45 bases, read in frame from the first base. Notes on this clone: What this receptor recognizes is not known. No much larger clone exists at a distance of one base, and base qualities are not known.

Using bias-controlled multiplex PCR with the immunoSEQ v3 hsTCRB kit, the TCR beta CDR3 regions were amplified from genomic DNA. TCR libraries were sequenced on an Illumina NextSeq 500 to 1.5 million to 2 million read pairs for survey level or 5-6 million for deep level. The original pipeline was this. The immunoSEQ Analyzer software assigned V, D and J genes, filtered out non-productive sequences, and reported clonality. Repertoires were compared by productive Simpson clonality and by the Morisita overlap index of productive TRB rearrangements between infused TIL and blood. Absolute clonotype counts in blood were estimated as lymphocyte count times CD3+ fraction times the clone's productive frequency. Not all clones reach the TCRdb copy of this immuneACCESS table, which keeps in-frame sequences only. Checked studies attribute under half of the gap to unresolved V genes and leave the rest unexplained. V, J and clone size were drawn from that table, and D and trimming were deduced from the DNA. The sample has fewer than 65,000 clones on record, roughly four fifths of them singletons. 2.9% of the sample is in the top ten clones.

The time point label on this specimen signifies: pre-treatment sample, taken before nivolumab and TIL therapy. Between late 2017 and early 2020, a dual-center phase I trial enrolled adults who had stage 4 NSCLC. The samples were drawn from an open-label, single-arm phase I trial testing tumor-infiltrating lymphocyte therapy combined with nivolumab in advanced non-small cell lung cancer. Blood mononuclear cells were isolated from EDTA tubes by Ficoll gradient and were snap-frozen as pellets, and DNA was extracted with a Qiagen mini-prep kit. The sequence derives from a person aged 25 to 85 with non-small cell lung cancer. The chain employs TRBV29-1 and TRBJ2-5; matching of 6 bases hints at TRBD2 as the D gene. The source was blood, collected at baseline. The sequence in DNA is TGCAGCGTGCTTTCCATGCGGGGCGCGGGAGAGACCCAGTACTTC. Translated, it reads CSVLSMRGAGETQYF.